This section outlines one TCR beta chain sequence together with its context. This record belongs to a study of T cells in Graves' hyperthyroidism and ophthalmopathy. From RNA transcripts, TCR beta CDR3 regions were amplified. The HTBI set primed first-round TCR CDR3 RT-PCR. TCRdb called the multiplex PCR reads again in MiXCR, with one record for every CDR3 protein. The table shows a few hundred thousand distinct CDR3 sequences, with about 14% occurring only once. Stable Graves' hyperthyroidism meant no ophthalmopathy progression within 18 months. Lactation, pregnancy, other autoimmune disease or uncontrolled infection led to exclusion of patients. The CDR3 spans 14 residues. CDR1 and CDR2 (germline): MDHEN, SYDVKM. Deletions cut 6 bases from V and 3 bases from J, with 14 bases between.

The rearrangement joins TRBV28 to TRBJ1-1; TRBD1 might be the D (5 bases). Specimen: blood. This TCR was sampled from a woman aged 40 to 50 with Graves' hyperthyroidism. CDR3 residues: CASSPTGPHTEAFF. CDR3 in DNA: TGTGCCAGCAGCCCTACGGGACCGCACACTGAAGCTTTCTTT.